This TCR beta chain was recovered during a study of CD4 T cells in relation to SARS-CoV-2 and coronaviruses. About the research overall: TCR beta CDR3s were sequenced after approximately 9-day antigen culture of PBMCs. Controls used an HIV-1 Nef peptide pool or no peptide.

Concerning this clone itself: Its antigen is as yet unknown.

The data were produced by immunoSEQ multiplex PCR, yet TCRdb's version contains in-frame clones alone and is incomplete. The table has about 27,000 clones, over 60% seen once. Before the COVID-19 pandemic, during about 2011-2019, CD4+ T cells were taken from unexposed donors. CD4+ T cells were isolated from the cells after more than 8 days of culture. As cell numbers allowed, unexposed-donor CD4+ T cells faced SARS-CoV-2 S/N and four cold-coronavirus spikes. Germline V gene data show CDR1 as MNHNS and CDR2 as SASEGT. Deletions cut 0 bases from V and 5 bases from J, with 16 bases between. The CDR3 contains 16 residues.

J is TRBJ1-2 and V is TRBV6-1; possible D gene TRBD1, 5 bases. The specimen sequenced was CD4+ T cells from PBMCs, cultured in vitro. The TCR comes from a human donor in good health. The CDR3 nucleotides are TGTGCCAGCAGTGAAGCGTCGGCTGCCTGGGGGTATGGCTACACCTTC. Translated, it gives CASSEASAAWGYGYTF.